This T cell receptor (beta chain) was found in a study of CD8+ T cells in alopecia areata. This clone has just a few counts. Treatment in this sample: oral pan-JAK inhibitor, 5-10 mg twice daily. Per germline, CDR1 SGHTA and CDR2 FQGNSA. This CDR3 is built from 16 residues. V lost 4 bases and J 5 bases, leaving 21 bases between the germline ends. RNA, once extracted, was reverse transcribed into cDNA for use as the sequencing template. Libraries were prepared by immunoSEQ multiplex PCR; TCRdb keeps only in-frame clonotypes and omits some of them. The sample includes under 350,000 clones, 58% of them seen just once.

The TCR sequence derives from a human donor with alopecia areata. The sequences come from CD4+ T cells sorted from blood, collected at week 24, from a patient treated with tofacitinib. V gene TRBV7-2 combines with J gene TRBJ2-7, with D possibly matching TRBD1 (6 bases). Written as DNA, the CDR3 is TGTGCCAGCAGCTCCAAAGGGGGATTTGTGTGGGACGAGCAGTACTTC. This encodes CASSSKGGFVWDEQYF.